A selection of T cell receptor beta chains follows, all from one sample in a study of T cell repertoires in cytomegalovirus infection. Each CDR3 protein gets one entry after TCRdb re-called the reads with MiXCR. The sample includes hundreds of thousands of distinct CDR3 sequences, 30% to 40% of them seen just once. Antigen specificity for these receptors is unknown. The specimen was cultured PBMCs, collected from culture after CMV antigen stimulation. These TCRs come from a human donor in good health (CMV status not recorded). Some clones in this sample may be carry-over from other donors' samples. The CDR3 runs from the conserved cysteine through the conserved F or W. A D gene is named only where the DNA matches it firmly. Clone size is stated in some rows and not others, as once, few, many or a class when expanded.

D | J | V | size | DNA | CDR3
- | TRBJ2-1 | TRBV6-6 | few | TGTGCCAGTCTGGGACCCATAGACAATGAGCAGTTCTTC | CASLGPIDNEQFF
- | TRBJ2-2 | TRBV6-6 | - | TGTGCCAGCACCGGGGCGGCCGGCGCCAACACCGGGGAGCTGTTTTTT | CASTGAAGANTGELFF
TRBD1 | TRBJ1-4 | TRBV12-3/TRBV12-4 | few | TGTGCCAGCAGCCCCGGGACAGGGATAGGAGAAAAACTGTTTTTT | CASSPGTGIGEKLFF
TRBD2 | TRBJ2-3 | TRBV6-2/TRBV6-3 | - | TGTGCCAGCACGAAGCAGGCGGGAGGGCCGCCCCAGACAGATACGCAGTATTTT | CASTKQAGGPPQTDTQYF
TRBD1 | TRBJ2-7 | TRBV4-1 | - | TGCGCCAGCAGCCAAGGGCGGGGACAGGGGTACGAGCAGTACTTC | CASSQGRGQGYEQYF
- | TRBJ2-3 | TRBV6-6 | few | TGTGCCAGCAGTTACGAGGTGTCCTTCACAGATACGCAGTATTTT | CASSYEVSFTDTQYF
- | TRBJ1-1 | TRBV28 | - | TGTGCCAGCAATGACATCGGTGTGACTGAAGCTTTCTTT | CASNDIGVTEAFF
- | TRBJ1-2 | TRBV7-2 | - | TGTGCCAGCAGCTTCACGCCCGTATCCTATGGCTACACCTTC | CASSFTPVSYGYTF
TRBD2 | TRBJ2-2 | TRBV20-1 | few | TGCAGTGCTAGAGATATGAGACTAGCGGCGAACACCGGGGAGCTGTTTTTT | CSARDMRLAANTGELFF
- | TRBJ2-3 | TRBV20-1 | many | TGCAGTGCTGACGCCCCAGGGGGGGCGGCTTTAACTAGCACAGATACGCAGTATTTT | CSADAPGGAALTSTDTQYF
TRBD1 | TRBJ2-3 | TRBV28 | many | TGTGCCAGCAGTCCTCCGGGACAGGGGGGGACAGATACGCAGTATTTT | CASSPPGQGGTDTQYF